This T cell receptor beta chain originates from a study of PD-1 blockade in classical Hodgkin lymphoma. On the study more broadly: Nivolumab dosing for patients was 3 mg/kg, administered intravenously every 2 weeks. Study-wide points: Complete responders possessed baseline diversity comparable to newly diagnosed patients. Researchers reported that CD4+ TCR diversity, though not CD8+, rose significantly by C4D1. Relapsed/refractory patients reportedly had the lowest baseline TCR diversity, below newly diagnosed patients, who were below healthy donors.

Time point specified: cycle 4 day 1 (C4D1), after six to seven weeks of nivolumab. In every patient, relapse followed autologous stem cell transplantation, while exposure to brentuximab vedotin differed. V was trimmed by 2 bases and J by 7 bases, leaving 8 bases between them. Germline CDR1 reads KGHSH; CDR2 reads LQKENI. The CDR3 is 13 residues long. As for this clone: Its target is unknown.

Profiled with immunoSEQ multiplex PCR; TCRdb holds only in-frame clones, not every one. The sample lists around 20,000 clones; roughly 80% were seen once. The source material was peripheral blood mononuclear cells (PBMCs), sampled before the fourth cycle of nivolumab. This chain joins TRBV18 and TRBJ1-4; the D is unclear. The TCR was taken from a human donor with classical Hodgkin lymphoma. The CDR3 coding sequence is TGTGCCAGCTCACCAGGGCCCCTTGAAAAACTGTTTTTT. As protein: CASSPGPLEKLFF.